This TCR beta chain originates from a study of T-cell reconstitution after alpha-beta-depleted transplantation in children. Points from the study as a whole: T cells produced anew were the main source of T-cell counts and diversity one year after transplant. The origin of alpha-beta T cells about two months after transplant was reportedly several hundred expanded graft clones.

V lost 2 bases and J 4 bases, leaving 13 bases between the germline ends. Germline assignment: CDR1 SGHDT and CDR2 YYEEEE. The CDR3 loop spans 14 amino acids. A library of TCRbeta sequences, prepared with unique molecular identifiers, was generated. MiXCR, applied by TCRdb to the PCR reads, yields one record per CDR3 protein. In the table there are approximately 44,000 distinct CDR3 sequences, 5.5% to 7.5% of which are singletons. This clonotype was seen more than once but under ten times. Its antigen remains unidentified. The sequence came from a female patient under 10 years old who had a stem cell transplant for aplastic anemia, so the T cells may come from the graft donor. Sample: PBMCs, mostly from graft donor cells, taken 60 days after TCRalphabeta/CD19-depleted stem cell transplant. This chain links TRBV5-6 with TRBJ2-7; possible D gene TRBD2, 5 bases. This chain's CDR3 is CASSLVRAPYEQYF. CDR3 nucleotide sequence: TGTGCCAGCAGCTTAGTGAGGGCGCCGTACGAGCAGTACTTC.